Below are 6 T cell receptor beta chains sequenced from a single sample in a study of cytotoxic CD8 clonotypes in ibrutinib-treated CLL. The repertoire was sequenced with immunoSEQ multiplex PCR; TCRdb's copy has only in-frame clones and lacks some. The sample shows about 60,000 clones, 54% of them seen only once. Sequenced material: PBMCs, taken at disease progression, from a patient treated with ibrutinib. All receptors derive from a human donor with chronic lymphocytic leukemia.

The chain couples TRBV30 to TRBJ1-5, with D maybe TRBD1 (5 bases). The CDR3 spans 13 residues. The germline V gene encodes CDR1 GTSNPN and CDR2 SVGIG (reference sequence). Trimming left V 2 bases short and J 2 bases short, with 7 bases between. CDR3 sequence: CAWSLGGNQPQHF. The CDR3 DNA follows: TGTGCCTGGAGTTTGGGGGGCAATCAGCCCCAGCATTTT. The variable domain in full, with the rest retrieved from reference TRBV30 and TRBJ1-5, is SQTIHQWPATLVQPVGSPLSLECTVEGTSNPNLYWYRQAAGRGLQLLFYSVGIGQISSEVPQNLSASRPQDRQFILSSKKLLLSDSGFYLCAWSLGGNQPQHFGDGTRLSIL.

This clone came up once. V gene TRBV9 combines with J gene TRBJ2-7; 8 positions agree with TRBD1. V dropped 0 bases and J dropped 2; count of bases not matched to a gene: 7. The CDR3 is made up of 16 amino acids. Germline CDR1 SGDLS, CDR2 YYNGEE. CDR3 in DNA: TGTGCCAGCAGCGTAGGGTCAGGGGGCAGAGCCTACGAGCAGTACTTC. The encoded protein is CASSVGSGGRAYEQYF.

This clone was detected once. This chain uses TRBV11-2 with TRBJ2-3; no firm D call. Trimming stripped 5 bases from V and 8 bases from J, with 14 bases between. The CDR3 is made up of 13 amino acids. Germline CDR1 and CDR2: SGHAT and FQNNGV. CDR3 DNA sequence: TGTGCCAGCAGCCAAATTGAAGCCGCTACGCAGTATTTT. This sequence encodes CASSQIEAATQYF.

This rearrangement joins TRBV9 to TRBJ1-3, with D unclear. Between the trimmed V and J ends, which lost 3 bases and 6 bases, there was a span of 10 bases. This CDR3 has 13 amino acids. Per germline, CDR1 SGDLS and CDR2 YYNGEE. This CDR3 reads CASSGHGENTIYF. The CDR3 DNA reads TGTGCCAGCAGCGGTCACGGGGAAAACACCATATATTTT.

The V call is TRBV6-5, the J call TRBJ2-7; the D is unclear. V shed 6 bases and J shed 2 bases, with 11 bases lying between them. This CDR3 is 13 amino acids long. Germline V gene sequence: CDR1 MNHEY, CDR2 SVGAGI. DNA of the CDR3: TGTGCCAGCAGACCCCCGGCAGCCTACGAGCAGTACTTC. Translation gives CASRPPAAYEQYF.

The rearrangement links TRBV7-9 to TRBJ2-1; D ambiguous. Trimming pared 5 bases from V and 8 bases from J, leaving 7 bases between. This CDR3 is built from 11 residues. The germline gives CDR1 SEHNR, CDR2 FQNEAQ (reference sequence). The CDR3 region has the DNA TGTGCCAGCAGCCGATCCTATGAGCAGTTCTTC. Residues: CASSRSYEQFF.